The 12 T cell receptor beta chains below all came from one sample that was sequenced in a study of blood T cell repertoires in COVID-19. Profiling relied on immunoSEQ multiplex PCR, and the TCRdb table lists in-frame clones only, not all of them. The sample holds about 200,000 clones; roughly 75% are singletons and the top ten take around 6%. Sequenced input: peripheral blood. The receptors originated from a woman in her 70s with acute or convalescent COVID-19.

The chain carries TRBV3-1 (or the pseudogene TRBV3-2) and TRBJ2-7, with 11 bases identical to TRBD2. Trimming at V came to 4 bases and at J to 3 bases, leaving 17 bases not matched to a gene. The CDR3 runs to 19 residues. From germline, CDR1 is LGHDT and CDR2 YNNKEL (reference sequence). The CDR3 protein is CASSPTSARRGLAGYEQYF. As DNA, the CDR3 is TGTGCCAGCAGCCCAACCTCTGCTCGACGAGGACTAGCGGGCTACGAGCAGTACTTC.

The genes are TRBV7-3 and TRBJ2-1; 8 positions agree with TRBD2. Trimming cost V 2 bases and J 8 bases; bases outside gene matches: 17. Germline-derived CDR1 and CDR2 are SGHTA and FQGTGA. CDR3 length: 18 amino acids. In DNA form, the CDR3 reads TGTGCCAGCAGCTTATCGATAAAGGGACTAGTTGGTTACGATGAGCAGTTCTTC. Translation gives CASSLSIKGLVGYDEQFF.

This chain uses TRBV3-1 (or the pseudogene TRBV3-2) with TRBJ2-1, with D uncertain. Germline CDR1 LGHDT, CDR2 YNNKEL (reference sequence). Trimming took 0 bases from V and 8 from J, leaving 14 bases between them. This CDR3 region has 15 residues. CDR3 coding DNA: TGTGCCAGCAGCCAAGATCGAAACCCCCGGTATGAGCAGTTCTTC. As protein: CASSQDRNPRYEQFF.

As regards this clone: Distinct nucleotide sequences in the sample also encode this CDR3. The CDR3 DNA reads as TGTGCCAGCAGTCCCAGGGGGCGTGGCTATGGCTACACCTTC. This translates into CASSPRGRGYGYTF. The chain recombines TRBV6-5 with TRBJ1-2; 8 bases agree with TRBD1. The CDR3 spans 14 residues. Looked up from germline, CDR1 is MNHEY and CDR2 is SVGAGI. J was trimmed by 4 bases and V by 5 bases; bases with no gene match: 6.

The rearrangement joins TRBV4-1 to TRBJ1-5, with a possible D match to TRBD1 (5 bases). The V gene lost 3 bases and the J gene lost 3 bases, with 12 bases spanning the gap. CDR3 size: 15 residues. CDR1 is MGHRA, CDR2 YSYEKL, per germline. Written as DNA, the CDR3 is TGCGCCAGCAGCCACGGGGGACCGCACAATCAGCCCCAGCATTTT. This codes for CASSHGGPHNQPQHF.

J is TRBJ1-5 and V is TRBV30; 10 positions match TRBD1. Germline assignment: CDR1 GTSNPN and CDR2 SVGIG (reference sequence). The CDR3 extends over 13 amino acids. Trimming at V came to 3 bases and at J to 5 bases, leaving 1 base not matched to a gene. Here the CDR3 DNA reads TGTGCCTGGAGCGGGACAGGGGATCAGCCCCAGCATTTT. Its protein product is CAWSGTGDQPQHF.

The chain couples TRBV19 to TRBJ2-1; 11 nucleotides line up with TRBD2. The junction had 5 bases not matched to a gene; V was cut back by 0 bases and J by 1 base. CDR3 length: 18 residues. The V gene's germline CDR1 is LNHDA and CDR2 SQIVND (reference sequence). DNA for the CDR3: TGTGCCAGTAGTATAGAACTAGCGGGAGTTAATTCCTACAATGAGCAGTTCTTC. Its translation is CASSIELAGVNSYNEQFF.

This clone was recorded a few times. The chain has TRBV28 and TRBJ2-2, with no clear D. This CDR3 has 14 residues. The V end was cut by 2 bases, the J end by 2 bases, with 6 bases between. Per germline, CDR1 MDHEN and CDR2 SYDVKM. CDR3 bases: TGTGCCAGCAGTTTAATAAAAAACACCGGGGAGCTGTTTTTT. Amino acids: CASSLIKNTGELFF.

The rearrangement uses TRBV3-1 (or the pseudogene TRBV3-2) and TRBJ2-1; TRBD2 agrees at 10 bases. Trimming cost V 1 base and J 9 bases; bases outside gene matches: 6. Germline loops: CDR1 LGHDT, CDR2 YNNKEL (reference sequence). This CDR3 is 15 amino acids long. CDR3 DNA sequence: TGTGCCAGCAGCCAAGCTAGCGGGAGTGAGGGTGAGCAGTTCTTC. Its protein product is CASSQASGSEGEQFF.

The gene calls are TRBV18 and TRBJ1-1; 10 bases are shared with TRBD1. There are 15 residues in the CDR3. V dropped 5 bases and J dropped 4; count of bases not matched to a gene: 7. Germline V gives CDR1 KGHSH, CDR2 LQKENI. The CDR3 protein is CASSSSGTGVTEAFF. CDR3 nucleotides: TGTGCCAGCTCATCATCCGGGACAGGGGTCACTGAAGCTTTCTTT.

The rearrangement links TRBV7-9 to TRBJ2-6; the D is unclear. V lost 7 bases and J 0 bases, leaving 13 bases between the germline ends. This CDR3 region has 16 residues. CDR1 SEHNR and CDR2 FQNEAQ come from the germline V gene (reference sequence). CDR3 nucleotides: TGTGCCAGCACGGCGATGCGCACCTCTGGGGCCAACGTCCTGACTTTC. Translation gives CASTAMRTSGANVLTF.

The CDR3 DNA is TGTGCCAGCAGCGACCTAGGGGTTTGGGACACCATATATTTT. Translating gives CASSDLGVWDTIYF. This chain connects TRBV6-5 to TRBJ1-3, with TRBD1 as a possible D gene (5 bases). This CDR3 is 14 amino acids long. CDR1 is MNHEY and CDR2 is SVGAGI in the germline V gene. The V and J ends lost 6 bases and 8 bases respectively, with 17 bases between them.